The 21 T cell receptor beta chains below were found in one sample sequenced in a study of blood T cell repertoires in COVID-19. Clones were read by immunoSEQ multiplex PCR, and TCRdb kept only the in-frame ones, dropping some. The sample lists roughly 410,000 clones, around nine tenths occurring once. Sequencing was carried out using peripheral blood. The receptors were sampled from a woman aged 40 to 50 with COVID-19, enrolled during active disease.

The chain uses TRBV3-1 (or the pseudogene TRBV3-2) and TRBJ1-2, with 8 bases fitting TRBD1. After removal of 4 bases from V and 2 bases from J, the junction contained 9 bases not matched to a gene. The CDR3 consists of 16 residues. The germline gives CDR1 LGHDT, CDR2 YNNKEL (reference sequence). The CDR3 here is CASSRWADRENYGYTF. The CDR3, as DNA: TGTGCCAGCAGCCGGTGGGCGGACAGGGAGAACTATGGCTACACCTTC.

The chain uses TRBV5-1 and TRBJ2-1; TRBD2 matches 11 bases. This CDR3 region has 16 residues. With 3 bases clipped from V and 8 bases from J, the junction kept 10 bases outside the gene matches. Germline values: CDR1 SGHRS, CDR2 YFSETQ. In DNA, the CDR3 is TGCGCCAGCAGCTCCGGGACTAGCGGAGTCGGCTATGAGCAGTTCTTC. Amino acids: CASSSGTSGVGYEQFF.

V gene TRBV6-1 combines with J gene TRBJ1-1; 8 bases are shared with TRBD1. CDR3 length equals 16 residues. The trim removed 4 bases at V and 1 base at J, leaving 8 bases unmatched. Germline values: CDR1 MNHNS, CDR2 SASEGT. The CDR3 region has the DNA TGTGCCAGCAGTGGGCGGACAGGGACTCGGAACACTGAAGCTTTCTTT. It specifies CASSGRTGTRNTEAFF.

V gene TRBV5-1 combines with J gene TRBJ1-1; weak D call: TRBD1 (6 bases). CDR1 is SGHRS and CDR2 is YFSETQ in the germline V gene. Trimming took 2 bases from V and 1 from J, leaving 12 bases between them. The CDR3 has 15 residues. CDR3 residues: CASSFLAGANTEAFF. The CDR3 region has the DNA TGCGCCAGCAGCTTCCTGGCAGGGGCGAACACTGAAGCTTTCTTT. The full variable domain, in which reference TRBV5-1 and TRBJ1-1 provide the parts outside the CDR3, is KAGVTQTPRYLIKTRGQQVTLSCSPISGHRSVSWYQQTPGQGLQFLFEYFSETQRNKGNFPGRFSGRQFSNSRSEMNVSTLELGDSALYLCASSFLAGANTEAFFGQGTRLTVV.

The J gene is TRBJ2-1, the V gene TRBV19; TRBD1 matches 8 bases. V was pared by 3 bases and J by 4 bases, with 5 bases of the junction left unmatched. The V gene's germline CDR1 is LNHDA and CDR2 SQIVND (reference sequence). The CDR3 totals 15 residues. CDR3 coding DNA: TGTGCCAGTAGTATGACAGGGGCCTATTACAATGAGCAGTTCTTC. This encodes CASSMTGAYYNEQFF.

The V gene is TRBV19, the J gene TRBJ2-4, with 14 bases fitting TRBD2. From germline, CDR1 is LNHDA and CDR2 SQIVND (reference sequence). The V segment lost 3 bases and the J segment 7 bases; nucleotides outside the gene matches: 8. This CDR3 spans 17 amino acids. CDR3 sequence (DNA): TGTGCCAGTAGTATCCCACCCGGGACTAGCGGGAGTAACATTCAGTACTTC. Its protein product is CASSIPPGTSGSNIQYF.

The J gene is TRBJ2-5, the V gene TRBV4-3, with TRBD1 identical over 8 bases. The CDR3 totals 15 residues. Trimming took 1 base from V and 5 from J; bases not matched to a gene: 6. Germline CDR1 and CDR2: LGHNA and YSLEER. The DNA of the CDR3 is TGCGCCAGCAGCCAAGGCTACAGGGGGTACGAGACCCAGTACTTC. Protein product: CASSQGYRGYETQYF.

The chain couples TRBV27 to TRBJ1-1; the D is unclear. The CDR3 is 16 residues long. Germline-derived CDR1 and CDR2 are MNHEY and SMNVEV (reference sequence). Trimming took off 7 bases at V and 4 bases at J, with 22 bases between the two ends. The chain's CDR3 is CASTTNVANGGTEAFF. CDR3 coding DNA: TGTGCCAGCACAACTAATGTGGCTAATGGAGGCACTGAAGCTTTCTTT.

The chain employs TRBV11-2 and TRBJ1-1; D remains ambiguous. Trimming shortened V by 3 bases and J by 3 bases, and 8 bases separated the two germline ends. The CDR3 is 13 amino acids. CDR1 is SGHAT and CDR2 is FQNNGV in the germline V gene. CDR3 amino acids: CASSFSLDTEAFF. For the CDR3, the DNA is TGTGCCAGCAGCTTCAGTTTGGACACTGAAGCTTTCTTT.

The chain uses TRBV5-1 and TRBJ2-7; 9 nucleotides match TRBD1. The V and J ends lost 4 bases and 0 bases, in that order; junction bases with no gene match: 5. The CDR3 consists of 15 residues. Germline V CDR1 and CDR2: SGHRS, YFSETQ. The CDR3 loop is CASSPTGGGSYEQYF. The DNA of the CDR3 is TGCGCCAGCAGCCCGACAGGGGGTGGCTCCTACGAGCAGTACTTC.

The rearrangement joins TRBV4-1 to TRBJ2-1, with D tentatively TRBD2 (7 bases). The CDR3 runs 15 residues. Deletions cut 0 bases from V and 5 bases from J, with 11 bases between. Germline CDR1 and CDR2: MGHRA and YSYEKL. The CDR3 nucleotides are TGCGCCAGCAGCCAAGAAGGGGGGGTCCACAATGAGCAGTTCTTC. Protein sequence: CASSQEGGVHNEQFF.

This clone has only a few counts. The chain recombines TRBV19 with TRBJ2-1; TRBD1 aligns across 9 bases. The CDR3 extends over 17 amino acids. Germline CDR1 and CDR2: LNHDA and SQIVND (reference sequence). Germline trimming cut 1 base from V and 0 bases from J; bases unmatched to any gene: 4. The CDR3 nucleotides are TGTGCCAGTAGTATAGTAGGGGGACAGGGCTCCTACAATGAGCAGTTCTTC. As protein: CASSIVGGQGSYNEQFF.

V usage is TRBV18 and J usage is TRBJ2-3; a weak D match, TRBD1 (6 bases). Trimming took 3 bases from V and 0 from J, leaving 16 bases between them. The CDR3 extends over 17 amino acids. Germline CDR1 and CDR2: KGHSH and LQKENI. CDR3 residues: CASSPWTVSTSTDTQYF. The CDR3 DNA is TGTGCCAGCTCACCGTGGACAGTCTCCACTAGCACAGATACGCAGTATTTT. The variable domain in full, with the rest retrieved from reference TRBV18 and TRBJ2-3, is NAGVMQNPRHLVRRRGQEARLRCSPMKGHSHVYWYRQLPEEGLKFMVYLQKENIIDESGMPKERFSAEFPKEGPSILRIQQVVRGDSAAYFCASSPWTVSTSTDTQYFGPGTRLTVL.

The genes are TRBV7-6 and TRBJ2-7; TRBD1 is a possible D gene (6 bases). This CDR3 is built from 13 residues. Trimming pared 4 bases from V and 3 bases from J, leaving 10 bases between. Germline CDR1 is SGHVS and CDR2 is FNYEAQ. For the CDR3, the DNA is TGTGCCAGCAGCTCGGCACAGGGCTACGAGCAGTACTTC. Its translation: CASSSAQGYEQYF.

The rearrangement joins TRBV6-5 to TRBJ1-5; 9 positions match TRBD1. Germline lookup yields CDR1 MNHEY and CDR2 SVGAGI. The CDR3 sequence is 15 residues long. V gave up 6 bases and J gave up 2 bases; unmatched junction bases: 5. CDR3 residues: CASSTQGAGNQPQHF. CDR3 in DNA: TGTGCCAGCAGCACACAGGGGGCTGGCAATCAGCCCCAGCATTTT.

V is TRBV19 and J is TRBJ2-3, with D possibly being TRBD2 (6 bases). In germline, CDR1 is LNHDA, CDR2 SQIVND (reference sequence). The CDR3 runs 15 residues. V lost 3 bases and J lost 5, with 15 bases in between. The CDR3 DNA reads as TGTGCCAGTAGTATGAGGAGGGAACGAGGAGATACGCAGTATTTT. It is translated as CASSMRRERGDTQYF.

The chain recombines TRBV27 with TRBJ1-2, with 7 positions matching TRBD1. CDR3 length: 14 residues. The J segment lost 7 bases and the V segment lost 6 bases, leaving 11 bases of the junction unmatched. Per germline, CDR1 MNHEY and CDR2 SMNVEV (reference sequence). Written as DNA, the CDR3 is TGTGCCAGCAGAGGGACAGCCCTTCTCGGTGGCTACACCTTC. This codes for CASRGTALLGGYTF.

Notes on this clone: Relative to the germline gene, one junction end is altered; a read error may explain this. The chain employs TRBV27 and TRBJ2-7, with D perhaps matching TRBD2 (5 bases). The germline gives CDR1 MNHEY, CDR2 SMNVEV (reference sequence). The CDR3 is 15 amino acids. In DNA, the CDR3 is TGTGCCACCAGTGGGGAGAGGCAGGACTCCTACGAGCAGTACTTC. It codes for CATSGERQDSYEQYF.

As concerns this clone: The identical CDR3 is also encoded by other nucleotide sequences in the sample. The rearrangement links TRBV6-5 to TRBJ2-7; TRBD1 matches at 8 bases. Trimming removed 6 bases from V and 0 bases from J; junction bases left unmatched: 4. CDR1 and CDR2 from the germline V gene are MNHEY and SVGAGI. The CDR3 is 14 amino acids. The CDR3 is CASSRDRSSYEQYF. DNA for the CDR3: TGTGCCAGCAGCAGGGACAGGAGCTCCTACGAGCAGTACTTC.

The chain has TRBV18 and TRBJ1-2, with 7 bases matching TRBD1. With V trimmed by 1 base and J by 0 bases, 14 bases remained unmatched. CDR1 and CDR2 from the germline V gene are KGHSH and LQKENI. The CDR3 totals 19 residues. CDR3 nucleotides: TGTGCCAGCTCACCACTCCGACCTTCCCCGGGACAGCCTAACTATGGCTACACCTTC. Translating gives CASSPLRPSPGQPNYGYTF.

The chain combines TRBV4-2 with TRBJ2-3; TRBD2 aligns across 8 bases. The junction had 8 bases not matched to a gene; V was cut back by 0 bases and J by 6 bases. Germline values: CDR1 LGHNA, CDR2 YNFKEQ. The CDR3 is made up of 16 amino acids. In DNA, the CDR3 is TGTGCCAGCAGCCAAGATACCGGGGGGGCCCGGGATACGCAGTATTTT. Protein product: CASSQDTGGARDTQYF.